This T cell receptor beta chain was obtained from a study of shared T cell receptors in the human thymus. Trimming took 2 bases from V and 6 from J, leaving 17 bases between them. CDR3 length equals 16 residues. Looked up from germline, CDR1 is WNHNN and CDR2 is SYGVQD (reference sequence). Here immunoSEQ multiplex PCR was the method, and the copy in TCRdb shows in-frame clones only, minus some. The profile covers 640,000 or so clones, with around 87% appearing a single time and more than 0.009% taken by the ten largest. These sequences were also reported in another study, on human thymus T cells.

This TCR was sampled from a boy under two years old with a congenital heart defect. The rearrangement uses TRBV10-1 and TRBJ2-1; D not resolved. Sequencing was performed on thymocytes. As DNA, the CDR3 is TGCGCCAGCAGTGAGGAGGCGGCACCAAGGCCCAATGAGCAGTTCTTC. Residues: CASSEEAAPRPNEQFF.